Following are 17 T cell receptor beta chains from one sample sequenced in a study of HIV-infected patients and healthy controls. No cell fractionation was done, so the repertoire covers all unsorted peripheral blood T cells. Reverse transcription used 450 to 550 ng RNA and constant-region primers for alpha and beta. Each of the alpha and beta chains got its own library through chain-specific third strand synthesis with indices. TCRdb called the 5' RACE reads again in MiXCR, with one record for every CDR3 protein. The table includes approximately 9,700 distinct CDR3 sequences, over 4.5% detected once. Sequencing was performed on blood, taken before antiretroviral therapy. These receptors all stem from an adult with HIV infection.

This clonotype occurred once. The genes are TRBV6-2 or TRBV6-3 and TRBJ2-4; possible D gene TRBD2, 5 bases. The CDR3 is made up of 17 amino acids. Germline-derived CDR1 and CDR2 are MNHEY and SVGEGT. V was clipped by 2 bases and J by 0 bases, with 14 bases between them. The CDR3 region has the DNA TGTGCCAGCAGTTACAGAGCGGCAGAACTAGCCAAAAACATTCAGTACTTC. Translating gives CASSYRAAELAKNIQYF.

This clonotype appeared many times. The chain joins TRBV7-9 to TRBJ1-1; D not certain. Germline V lookup: CDR1 SEHNR, CDR2 FQNEAQ (reference sequence). This CDR3 spans 15 amino acids. Trimming stripped 4 bases from V and 2 bases from J, with 14 bases between. The CDR3 here is CASSSPRGPNTEAFF. The CDR3 DNA follows: TGTGCCAGCAGCTCCCCCCGGGGTCCTAACACTGAAGCTTTCTTT.

In this sample, this clonotype turned up many times. The J gene is TRBJ2-3, the V gene TRBV28, with TRBD1 matching 9 bases. CDR1 and CDR2 from the germline V gene are MDHEN and SYDVKM. V lost 8 bases, J lost 0 bases, and 15 bases stayed unmatched. The CDR3 spans 18 residues. CDR3 bases: TGTGCCAGCTCGACTTACCGGGGGGACAGGGAGAGCACAGATACGCAGTATTTT. Protein sequence: CASSTYRGDRESTDTQYF.

This clonotype was detected ten times or more. CDR3 DNA sequence: TGTGCCAGCAAAAATAGCGGGAGCCCCTACAATGAGCAGTTCTTC. It encodes CASKNSGSPYNEQFF. The rearrangement uses TRBV25-1 and TRBJ2-1; 9 nucleotides align to TRBD2. The CDR3 has 15 residues. The V gene's germline CDR1 is MGHDK and CDR2 SYGVNS. The J segment lost 2 bases and the V segment lost 7 bases, leaving 6 bases of the junction unmatched.

This clonotype has a count of ten or more. Here the CDR3 DNA reads TGTGCCAGCAGTCCTGACAGGGTATGGACTGAAGCTTTCTTT. As protein: CASSPDRVWTEAFF. The rearrangement links TRBV25-1 to TRBJ1-1; 7 nucleotides agree with TRBD1. The CDR3 totals 14 residues. From germline, CDR1 is MGHDK and CDR2 SYGVNS. After removal of 5 bases from V and 5 bases from J, the junction contained 8 bases not matched to a gene.

This clonotype was observed many times. The rearrangement joins TRBV28 to TRBJ2-7, with D hard to call. V was cut by 2 bases and J by 4 bases, with 12 bases left in between. Germline V gene sequence: CDR1 MDHEN, CDR2 SYDVKM. The CDR3 covers 14 residues. The CDR3 reads CASSLAFDQYEQYF. The CDR3 DNA is TGTGCCAGCAGTTTAGCCTTTGACCAATACGAGCAGTACTTC. The complete variable domain, with remaining parts taken from reference TRBV28 and TRBJ2-7, reads DVKVTQSSRYLVKRTGEKVFLECVQDMDHENMFWYRQDPGLGLRLIYFSYDVKMKEKGDIPEGYSVSREKKERFSLILESASTNQTSMYLCASSLAFDQYEQYFGPGTRLTVT.

This clonotype was detected only a few times. The chain has TRBV20-1 and TRBJ2-5, with a tentative D call TRBD2 (5 bases). The CDR3 has 13 residues. V shed 5 bases and J shed 7 bases, with 17 bases lying between them. Germline CDR1 DFQATT, CDR2 SNEGSKA (reference sequence). CDR3 bases: TGCAGTGCTGAGGACTCCGCTGCTGGGACCCAGTACTTC. Protein sequence: CSAEDSAAGTQYF.

This clonotype is labeled medium-sized. The chain uses TRBV2 and TRBJ2-7, with D unclear. Germline CDR1 and CDR2: SNHLY and FYNNEI. Trimming removed 4 bases at V and 3 bases at J, with 16 bases between. CDR3 size: 15 residues. In DNA, the CDR3 is TGTGCCAGCAGTGTCTCGGAAGGGCTTCACTACGAGCAGTACTTC. It codes for CASSVSEGLHYEQYF.

This clonotype has a count of ten or more. The chain is built from TRBV19 and TRBJ1-2, with D hard to call. V lost 0 bases and J 6 bases, leaving 5 bases between the germline ends. The CDR3 spans 12 residues. Germline CDR1 reads LNHDA; CDR2 reads SQIVND (reference sequence). CDR3 coding DNA: TGTGCCAGTAGTATAGATTGGAATGGCTACACCTTC. This translates into CASSIDWNGYTF.

This clonotype was seen many times. The chain recombines TRBV19 with TRBJ2-1; a weak D match, TRBD2 (5 bases). CDR3 length equals 15 residues. Trimming took off 6 bases at V and 5 bases at J, with 17 bases between the two ends. Germline CDR1 is LNHDA and CDR2 is SQIVND (reference sequence). CDR3 coding DNA: TGTGCCAGTAGGCCTACCGGTGGAGGCAACAATGAGCAGTTCTTC. The encoded protein is CASRPTGGGNNEQFF.

This clonotype has a count of ten or more. The chain carries TRBV5-1 and TRBJ2-3; 12 bases agree with TRBD1. V trimming: 3 bases; J trimming: 4 bases; junction bases outside the gene matches: 3. The CDR3 is 15 amino acids. The germline V gene encodes CDR1 SGHRS and CDR2 YFSETQ. CDR3 nucleotide sequence: TGCGCCAGCAGCTCGGGGACAGGGGGCCCAGATACGCAGTATTTT. Translated, it gives CASSSGTGGPDTQYF.

This clonotype was found many times. The V gene is TRBV12-3 or TRBV12-4, the J gene TRBJ1-1; TRBD1 is a possible D gene (5 bases). V lost 6 bases, J lost 0 bases, and 11 bases lay in between. This CDR3 is built from 14 residues. The CDR3 loop is CASSPTTVNTEAFF. CDR3 DNA: TGTGCCAGCAGCCCAACGACAGTGAACACTGAAGCTTTCTTT.

This clonotype was seen many times. At one end, the junction sequence differs from germline, possibly due to a read error. The chain recombines TRBV2 with TRBJ2-7; D ambiguous. CDR1 is SNHLY and CDR2 is FYNNEI in the germline V gene. The CDR3 runs to 14 residues. The CDR3 loop is CASSARQASNEQYF. The CDR3 region has the DNA TGTGCCAGCAGTGCTCGACAAGCCTCCAACGAGCAGTACTTC.

The table lists this clonotype with a few counts. This sequence joins TRBV7-8 and TRBJ2-5, with D possibly matching TRBD1 (6 bases). The CDR3 totals 17 residues. Trimming left V 2 bases short and J 5 bases short, with 21 bases between. Germline V gene sequence: CDR1 SGHVS, CDR2 FQNEAQ. In nucleotides, the CDR3 is TGTGCCAGCAGCTTAAGGTCCCTGGCCAGGGGAAGGGAGACCCAGTACTTC. Amino acids: CASSLRSLARGRETQYF.

This clonotype appeared many times. This sequence joins TRBV24-1 and TRBJ1-1; no reliable D call. The CDR3 spans 13 residues. Looked up from germline, CDR1 is KGHDR and CDR2 is SFDVKD. V lost 8 bases to trimming and J lost 0 bases, with 9 bases between them. The CDR3 DNA reads TGTGCCACCAAGGGCGGTATGAACACTGAAGCTTTCTTT. Protein product: CATKGGMNTEAFF.

This clonotype was found many times. The chain joins TRBV4-1 to TRBJ2-7; 9 bases agree with TRBD2. The germline CDR1 and CDR2 sequences are MGHRA and YSYEKL. The CDR3 is 15 residues long. Trimming cost V 2 bases and J 4 bases; bases outside gene matches: 6. CDR3 sequence (DNA): TGCGCCAGCAGCCAAATAGCGGGGGCATATTACGAGCAGTACTTC. This sequence encodes CASSQIAGAYYEQYF.

This clonotype has only a few counts. This chain uses TRBV28 with TRBJ2-7; 8 bases align to TRBD1. J was trimmed by 6 bases and V by 3 bases; bases with no gene match: 7. Germline V gene data show CDR1 as MDHEN and CDR2 as SYDVKM. The CDR3 runs to 14 residues. The CDR3 DNA reads TGTGCCAGCAGTTTTGGCAGGGGGCACTCCGAGCAGTACTTC. Protein sequence: CASSFGRGHSEQYF.